One sample yielded the 12 T cell receptor beta chains listed below, sequenced in a study of T cell responses to AZD1222 COVID-19 vaccine. Sequencing used immunoSEQ multiplex PCR; TCRdb keeps in-frame clones, though not all of them. The profile shows about 130,000 clones, roughly 93% of them singletons. The sample in question was peripheral blood, obtained on day 0 of AZD1222 vaccination. These receptors were collected from an adult in good health.

The chain is built from TRBV18 and TRBJ2-3; 8 positions agree with TRBD1. The CDR3 sequence is 18 residues long. The V gene's germline CDR1 is KGHSH and CDR2 LQKENI. The junction had 14 bases not matched to a gene; V was cut back by 4 bases and J by 2 bases. DNA for the CDR3: TGTGCCAGCTCACAACCGAAACCGACAGGGGACCCCACAGATACGCAGTATTTT. It encodes CASSQPKPTGDPTDTQYF. Together with reference TRBV18 and TRBJ2-3, the CDR3 gives the full variable domain: NAGVMQNPRHLVRRRGQEARLRCSPMKGHSHVYWYRQLPEEGLKFMVYLQKENIIDESGMPKERFSAEFPKEGPSILRIQQVVRGDSAAYFCASSQPKPTGDPTDTQYFGPGTRLTVL.

The chain joins TRBV2 to TRBJ2-3, with 9 positions matching TRBD1. CDR1 and CDR2 (germline): SNHLY, FYNNEI. The V segment lost 4 bases and the J segment 9 bases; nucleotides outside the gene matches: 11. The CDR3 is 15 amino acids. Written as DNA, the CDR3 is TGTGCCAGCAGTGGGGACAGGGAATACGACGCGACGCAGTATTTT. It codes for CASSGDREYDATQYF. Full variable domain (outside the CDR3, taken from reference TRBV2 and TRBJ2-3): EPEVTQTPSHQVTQMGQEVILRCVPISNHLYFYWYRQILGQKVEFLVSFYNNEISEKSEIFDDQFSVERPDGSNFTLKIRSTKLEDSAMYFCASSGDREYDATQYFGPGTRLTVL.

This chain joins TRBV27 and TRBJ1-6; D not certain. CDR3 size: 15 residues. V shed 0 bases and J shed 8 bases, with 11 bases lying between them. CDR1 and CDR2 from the germline V gene are MNHEY and SMNVEV (reference sequence). CDR3 residues: CASSLSQRGYSPLHF. CDR3 sequence (DNA): TGTGCCAGCAGTTTATCGCAAAGAGGGTATTCACCCCTCCACTTT.

The chain combines TRBV28 with TRBJ1-2; D may be TRBD1 (5 bases). The CDR3 totals 16 residues. Trimming shortened V by 0 bases and J by 0 bases, and 11 bases separated the two germline ends. Germline-derived CDR1 and CDR2 are MDHEN and SYDVKM. CDR3: CASSLWGGRANYGYTF. The CDR3 region has the DNA TGTGCCAGCAGTTTATGGGGGGGTAGGGCTAACTATGGCTACACCTTC.

This chain uses TRBV19 with TRBJ1-2, with unresolved D. From germline, CDR1 is LNHDA and CDR2 SQIVND (reference sequence). V gave up 0 bases and J gave up 6 bases, with 8 bases separating them. The CDR3 is 13 residues long. The CDR3 DNA reads as TGTGCCAGTAGTATAGATTTGGCAGATGGCTACACCTTC. This encodes CASSIDLADGYTF.

V and J are TRBV28 and TRBJ2-3; no definite D call. There are 12 residues in the CDR3. Germline V gene lookup returns CDR1 MDHEN and CDR2 SYDVKM. Between the trimmed V and J ends, which lost 8 bases and 4 bases, there was a span of 10 bases. The DNA for the CDR3 is TGTGCCAGCCTTCTGGAGCCAGATACGCAGTATTTT. Protein: CASLLEPDTQYF.

The chain joins TRBV3-1 (or the pseudogene TRBV3-2) to TRBJ2-5, with 8 bases identical to TRBD1. V shed 2 bases and J 1 base; nucleotides not matched to a gene: 12. Germline-derived CDR1 and CDR2 are LGHDT and YNNKEL (reference sequence). This CDR3 is built from 18 residues. In DNA, the CDR3 is TGTGCCAGCAGCCAACTCGATTATACAGGGACAGGCCAAGAGACCCAGTACTTC. This codes for CASSQLDYTGTGQETQYF.

The V and J genes are TRBV6-5 and TRBJ1-1; no definite D call. Germline V gives CDR1 MNHEY, CDR2 SVGAGI. V was pared by 6 bases and J by 2 bases, with 7 bases between. The length of the CDR3 is 12 residues. This chain's CDR3 is CASRSFNTEAFF. DNA of the CDR3: TGTGCCAGCAGGTCATTCAACACTGAAGCTTTCTTT.

The chain carries TRBV29-1 and TRBJ1-2; 9 bases match TRBD1. Trimming at V came to 7 bases and at J to 7 bases, leaving 13 bases not matched to a gene. Germline CDR1 and CDR2: SQVTM and ANQGSEA. The CDR3 contains 14 residues. The CDR3 here is CSGRTTGGRGGYTF. DNA for the CDR3: TGCAGCGGGAGAACGACAGGGGGAAGGGGTGGCTACACCTTC. The entire variable domain, with the rest obtained from reference TRBV29-1 and TRBJ1-2, is as follows: SAVISQKPSRDICQRGTSLTIQCQVDSQVTMMFWYRQQPGQSLTLIATANQGSEATYESGFVIDKFPISRPNLTFSTLTVSNMSPEDSSIYLCSGRTTGGRGGYTFGSGTRLTVV.

V gene TRBV19 combines with J gene TRBJ2-1; TRBD2 matches at 7 bases. There are 12 residues in the CDR3. Germline V gene data show CDR1 as LNHDA and CDR2 as SQIVND (reference sequence). Trimming at V came to 4 bases and at J to 6 bases, leaving 0 bases not matched to a gene. In nucleotides, the CDR3 is TGTGCCAGTAGTACTAGCGGCAATGAGCAGTTCTTC. Translation: CASSTSGNEQFF.

The chain recombines TRBV6-2 or TRBV6-3 with TRBJ1-1; a weak D match, TRBD1 (6 bases). CDR1 is MNHEY and CDR2 is SVGEGT in the germline V gene. CDR3 length: 13 residues. V was clipped by 2 bases and J by 8 bases, with 12 bases between them. CDR3 loop: CASSYDTQGEAFF. CDR3 bases: TGTGCCAGCAGTTACGATACACAGGGAGAAGCTTTCTTT.

This clone was seen a single time. The rearrangement uses TRBV16 and TRBJ1-3, with TRBD1 as a possible D gene (6 bases). Per germline, CDR1 KGHSY and CDR2 FQNENV. There are 18 residues in the CDR3. V lost 2 bases to trimming and J lost 0 bases, with 17 bases between them. Written as DNA, the CDR3 is TGTGCCAGCAGCCAAATCCCCCACTCGACAGGCTCTGGAAACACCATATATTTT. It yields the protein CASSQIPHSTGSGNTIYF.